A selection of T cell receptor beta chains follows, all from one sample in a study of blood T cell repertoires in COVID-19. TCRdb's table, derived via immunoSEQ multiplex PCR, lists solely in-frame clones and lacks some. The data contain about 90,000 clones, less than 95% of them singletons. Material for sequencing was peripheral blood. The receptors stem from a human donor with active COVID-19. The donor label of this sample is uncertain. Each CDR3 is given with its conserved first and last residue. The order of the fields is J gene, V gene, D gene, CDR3 protein, CDR3 DNA. The D gene is left open where the match is weak.

TRBJ2-2 TRBV19 TRBD2 CASSIISGGAGELFF TGTGCCAGTAGTATCATTAGCGGGGGGGCCGGGGAGCTGTTTTTT
TRBJ1-2 TRBV18 TRBD1 CASSQGAHGYTF TGTGCCAGCTCCCAGGGGGCGCATGGCTACACCTTC
TRBJ1-5 TRBV19 NA CASSIQQATYQPQHF TGTGCCAGTAGTATACAACAGGCGACGTATCAGCCCCAGCATTTT
TRBJ2-2 TRBV4-1 TRBD2 CASSQLAGGLNTGELFF TGCGCCAGCAGCCAACTAGCGGGGGGCCTGAACACCGGGGAGCTGTTTTTT
TRBJ2-6 TRBV19 TRBD1 CASSIDHTGVPAGANVLTF TGTGCCAGTAGTATAGACCACACAGGGGTCCCGGCTGGGGCCAACGTCCTGACTTTC
TRBJ2-7 TRBV19 NA CASRRGRSYEQYF TGTGCCAGTAGGCGGGGGCGATCCTACGAGCAGTACTTC
TRBJ1-1 TRBV5-4 NA CASSLDLGAHEAFF TGTGCCAGCAGCTTGGATCTGGGGGCGCATGAAGCTTTCTTT
TRBJ2-7 TRBV28 NA CASSGPGTQLSYEQYF TGTGCCAGCAGTGGACCCGGGACACAACTTTCCTACGAGCAGTACTTC
TRBJ2-7 TRBV3-1/TRBV3-2 NA CALFTVPSYEQYF TGTGCCTTATTTACTGTGCCCTCCTACGAGCAGTACTTC
TRBJ1-1 TRBV2 NA CASRAVWTEAFF TGTGCCAGCAGGGCCGTTTGGACTGAAGCTTTCTTT
TRBJ1-3 TRBV11-2 NA CASSPTGFSGNTIYF TGTGCCAGCAGCCCCACAGGCTTCTCTGGAAACACCATATATTTT